This T cell receptor beta chain appears in the sequencing data of a study of blood T cell repertoires in COVID-19. Libraries were prepared by immunoSEQ multiplex PCR; TCRdb keeps only in-frame clonotypes and omits some of them. The table records about 280,000 clones, around 83% of them present only once. Germline lookup yields CDR1 MNHEY and CDR2 SVGAGI. After removal of 6 bases from V and 7 bases from J, the junction contained 5 bases not matched to a gene. The CDR3 consists of 12 residues. Sequencing input: PBMCs or T cells enriched from blood (not recorded which). The chain is built from TRBV6-5 and TRBJ1-2, with TRBD1 identical over 7 bases. The receptor comes from a middle-aged man who had been exposed to COVID-19. CDR3 coding DNA: TGTGCCAGCAGGGTGACAGGGACTGGCTACACCTTC. This gives the protein CASRVTGTGYTF.